A single sample gave rise to the 25 T cell receptor beta chains below, sequenced in a study of T cells in Graves' hyperthyroidism and ophthalmopathy. Amplification of TCR beta CDR3 regions used RNA as the template. A first-round RT-PCR of the TCR CDR3 used the HTBI primer set. Via MiXCR, TCRdb re-called the multiplex PCR reads, giving one row per CDR3 protein. The sample consists of more than 500,000 distinct CDR3 sequences, 15% to 20% of them appearing once. Sequenced material: blood. The receptors derive from a woman in her twenties or thirties with Graves' ophthalmopathy.

This clonotype appeared a few times. This chain uses TRBV5-1 with TRBJ1-1; a possible D gene is TRBD1 (5 bases). The CDR3 spans 13 residues. V lost 0 bases, J lost 11 bases, and 14 bases lay in between. CDR1 and CDR2 (germline): SGHRS, YFSETQ. The CDR3 region has the DNA TGCGCCAGCAGCTTGGCGGGGCGAAGTGCGGCTTTCTTT. It codes for CASSLAGRSAAFF. The variable domain in full, with the rest retrieved from reference TRBV5-1 and TRBJ1-1, is KAGVTQTPRYLIKTRGQQVTLSCSPISGHRSVSWYQQTPGQGLQFLFEYFSETQRNKGNFPGRFSGRQFSNSRSEMNVSTLELGDSALYLCASSLAGRSAAFFGQGTRLTVV.

The gene calls are TRBV7-8 and TRBJ2-7; D is perhaps TRBD1 (6 bases). Per germline, CDR1 SGHVS and CDR2 FQNEAQ. The CDR3 length is 13 residues. The V gene lost 8 bases and the J gene lost 2 bases, with 13 bases spanning the gap. CDR3 protein: CASASGDPYEQYF. The CDR3 nucleotides read TGTGCCAGCGCGTCAGGGGATCCCTACGAGCAGTACTTC.

There are many counts of this clonotype. The chain employs TRBV7-9 and TRBJ2-1; 12 nucleotides agree with TRBD2. V was pared by 2 bases and J by 4 bases, with 6 bases of the junction left unmatched. The CDR3 has 17 residues. Germline CDR1 is SEHNR and CDR2 is FQNEAQ (reference sequence). Written as DNA, the CDR3 is TGTGCCAGCAGCTTACCTCGGACTAGCGGGAATTACAATGAGCAGTTCTTC. This codes for CASSLPRTSGNYNEQFF.

As regards this clonotype: A much larger clone sits a single nucleotide away, making a read error possible. This chain uses TRBV28 with TRBJ1-1; a possible D gene is TRBD1 (5 bases). Germline CDR1 is MDHEN and CDR2 is SYDVKM. The V and J ends lost 4 bases and 4 bases respectively, with 16 bases between them. This CDR3 has 15 amino acids. Here the CDR3 reads CASSYSGLLVTEAFF. The CDR3 region has the DNA TGTGCCAGCAGTTACTCGGGACTCTTGGTCACTGAAGCTTTCTTT.

This clonotype has a count of ten or more. V and J are TRBV6-4 and TRBJ2-7, with 7 bases fitting TRBD2. The V gene's germline CDR1 is MRHNA and CDR2 SNTAGT. The length of the CDR3 is 16 residues. Trimming cost V 1 base and J 2 bases; bases outside gene matches: 8. The CDR3 here is CASSDYGLAETYEQYF. Written as DNA, the CDR3 is TGTGCCAGCAGTGACTATGGGCTAGCGGAGACCTACGAGCAGTACTTC.

As to this clonotype: This may arise from a read error, as a much more abundant clone is one base away. This chain links TRBV28 with TRBJ1-2; D is unresolved. CDR3 length: 13 residues. Germline CDR1 MDHEN, CDR2 SYDVKM. The CDR3 is CASSKLTNYSYTF. The CDR3 bases are TGTGCCAGCAGTAAGCTTACTAACTATAGCTACACCTTC.

This clonotype was counted once. A much larger clone lies one base from this, so it may be a read error. The J gene is TRBJ2-1, the V gene TRBV28; 7 nucleotides agree with TRBD2. This CDR3 has 15 amino acids. V lost 7 bases and J lost 7; bases outside the gene matches: 13. Germline values: CDR1 MDHEN, CDR2 SYDVKM. DNA for the CDR3: TGTGCCAGCACTAGAGGCGGGAGCTTGGTTAATGAGCAGTTCTTC. Amino acid sequence: CASTRGGSLVNEQFF.

This clonotype was counted only a few times. The V call is TRBV9, the J call TRBJ2-5; no firm D call. Between the trimmed V and J ends, which lost 0 bases and 2 bases, there was a span of 11 bases. CDR3 length: 15 residues. CDR1 SGDLS and CDR2 YYNGEE come from the germline V gene. The CDR3 spells CASSVDVRKQETQYF. The CDR3 coding sequence is TGTGCCAGCAGCGTAGACGTGAGAAAACAAGAGACCCAGTACTTC.

This clonotype was recorded at least ten times. V gene TRBV28 combines with J gene TRBJ1-2; D uncertain. The V gene lost 6 bases and the J gene lost 1 base, with 3 bases spanning the gap. This CDR3 has 11 residues. In germline, CDR1 is MDHEN, CDR2 SYDVKM. The CDR3 DNA reads TGTGCCAGCAGGGTTAACTATGGCTACACCTTC. Protein product: CASRVNYGYTF.

This clonotype was recorded a few times. This chain uses TRBV6-2 or TRBV6-3 with TRBJ2-5; a weak D match, TRBD2 (5 bases). CDR3 length: 14 amino acids. V was pared by 7 bases and J by 1 base, with 13 bases between. Germline loops: CDR1 MNHEY, CDR2 SVGEGT. DNA for the CDR3: TGTGCCAGCATTGGAAGCCGGGGCCAAGAGACCCAGTACTTC. Its translation: CASIGSRGQETQYF.

This clonotype was counted at least ten times. This chain uses TRBV6-6 with TRBJ2-7; weak D call: TRBD2 (7 bases). The CDR3 has 15 residues. Germline V lookup: CDR1 MNHNY, CDR2 SVGAGI (reference sequence). V was shortened by 0 bases and J by 4 bases, with 13 bases between the two germline ends. The CDR3 loop is CASSYSAGEGYEQYF. The CDR3 DNA is TGTGCCAGCAGTTACTCGGCAGGGGAGGGATACGAGCAGTACTTC.

Here the CDR3 DNA reads TGTGCCAGCAGGGACAGGAAAATCACAGATACGCAGTATTTT. Protein product: CASRDRKITDTQYF. The gene calls are TRBV28 and TRBJ2-3; 7 bases line up with TRBD1. V dropped 6 bases and J dropped 2; count of bases not matched to a gene: 5. Germline lookup yields CDR1 MDHEN and CDR2 SYDVKM. The CDR3 sequence is 14 residues long.

This clonotype was found once. The V and J genes are TRBV9 and TRBJ2-3; no definite D call. The germline CDR1 and CDR2 sequences are SGDLS and YYNGEE. The V end lost 5 bases, the J end lost 2 bases, and 15 bases lay between the germline ends. This CDR3 is built from 15 residues. The CDR3 nucleotides read TGTGCCAGCAGTATAGACTTTGATCACACAGATACGCAGTATTTT. It translates to CASSIDFDHTDTQYF.

This clonotype was seen at least ten times. The V gene is TRBV12-3 or TRBV12-4, the J gene TRBJ1-5, with 11 nucleotides matching TRBD1. The CDR3 runs 15 residues. With V trimmed by 5 bases and J by 6 bases, 6 bases remained unmatched. The CDR3 DNA is TGTGCCAGCAGTATTGGACAGGGGGCCGCTCAGCCCCAGCATTTT. Its translation is CASSIGQGAAQPQHF.

This clonotype has a count of ten or more. This chain uses TRBV6-2 or TRBV6-3 with TRBJ2-7, with 8 nucleotides matching TRBD2. The CDR3 runs to 19 residues. V gave up 0 bases and J gave up 4 bases; unmatched junction bases: 17. Germline lookup yields CDR1 MNHEY and CDR2 SVGEGT. The CDR3 sequence: CASSYSAERSQRGLYEQYF. The CDR3, as DNA: TGTGCCAGCAGTTACTCGGCAGAAAGATCTCAGCGGGGGCTTTACGAGCAGTACTTC.

This clonotype has just a few counts. The V call is TRBV6-2 or TRBV6-3, the J call TRBJ2-5; D may correspond to TRBD1 or TRBD2 (6 bases each). The CDR3 runs 14 residues. Germline values: CDR1 MNHEY, CDR2 SVGEGT. Trimming shortened V by 2 bases and J by 5 bases, and 12 bases separated the two germline ends. For the CDR3, the DNA is TGTGCCAGCAGTTACGGGAGGACAGACGAGACCCAGTACTTC. This codes for CASSYGRTDETQYF.

A note on this clonotype: Just one base apart from a much larger clone, this may be a read error. The chain couples TRBV7-9 to TRBJ2-1; D might be TRBD2 (5 bases). CDR1 and CDR2 (germline): SEHNR, FQNEAQ (reference sequence). V dropped 6 bases and J dropped 4 bases, with 16 bases sitting between them. The CDR3 spans 15 residues. The CDR3 nucleotides are TGTGCCAGCAGTTTTTTAGGGAGCAGGTACAATGAGCAGTTCTTC. As protein: CASSFLGSRYNEQFF.

J is TRBJ2-7 and V is TRBV19; 11 bases are a match to TRBD1. The CDR3 has 14 residues. Germline V CDR1 and CDR2: LNHDA, SQIVND (reference sequence). With 3 bases clipped from V and 3 bases from J, the junction kept 1 base outside the gene matches. This chain's CDR3 is CASSMGTGGYEQYF. The CDR3 DNA is TGTGCCAGTAGTATGGGGACAGGGGGCTACGAGCAGTACTTC.

This clonotype was picked up a small number of times. The chain recombines TRBV10-3 with TRBJ2-4, with 15 bases aligning to TRBD2. The V gene's germline CDR1 is ENHRY and CDR2 SYGVKD. The CDR3 contains 18 residues. J lost 7 bases, V lost 2 bases, and 9 bases had no gene match. The CDR3 coding sequence is TGTGCCATCAGTGAGCTCGGACTAGCGGGAGGGCGGAGGAACATTCAGTACTTC. Its translation: CAISELGLAGGRRNIQYF.

This clonotype was seen a handful of times. The chain uses TRBV7-9 and TRBJ2-1; D not resolved. The CDR3 runs to 14 residues. V lost 1 base, J lost 12 bases, and 16 bases lay in between. CDR1 and CDR2 (germline): SEHNR, FQNEAQ (reference sequence). This CDR3 reads CASSLVLSPGGQFF. Written as DNA, the CDR3 is TGTGCCAGCAGCTTAGTTCTGAGCCCAGGCGGGCAGTTCTTC. Supplemented by reference TRBV7-9 and TRBJ2-1, the full variable domain reads DTGVSQNPRHKITKRGQNVTFRCDPISEHNRLYWYRQTLGQGPEFLTYFQNEAQLEKSRLLSDRFSAERPKGSFSTLEIQRTEQGDSAMYLCASSLVLSPGGQFFGPGTRLTVL.

The chain is built from TRBV7-7 and TRBJ2-5; TRBD2 might be the D (5 bases). Germline V gives CDR1 SSHAT, CDR2 FNYEAQ (reference sequence). V lost 5 bases to trimming and J lost 6 bases, with 13 bases between them. The CDR3 length is 13 residues. The CDR3 nucleotides read TGTGCCAGCAGCACGTCCGGGGTTCAGACCCAGTACTTC. This translates into CASSTSGVQTQYF.

There are many counts of this clonotype. The genes are TRBV5-1 and TRBJ1-2; possibly TRBD1 for D (5 bases). CDR3 length equals 14 residues. Germline V gene lookup returns CDR1 SGHRS and CDR2 YFSETQ. Trimming cost V 0 bases and J 4 bases, with 10 bases left between them. CDR3 nucleotide sequence: TGCGCCAGCAGCTTGGAGGGGCGTATCTATGGCTACACCTTC. Encoded protein: CASSLEGRIYGYTF. Variable domain in full (rest from reference TRBV5-1 and TRBJ1-2): KAGVTQTPRYLIKTRGQQVTLSCSPISGHRSVSWYQQTPGQGLQFLFEYFSETQRNKGNFPGRFSGRQFSNSRSEMNVSTLELGDSALYLCASSLEGRIYGYTFGSGTRLTVV.

The sample holds many counts of this clonotype. The rearrangement uses TRBV7-8 and TRBJ1-5; D ambiguous. Germline V gene sequence: CDR1 SGHVS, CDR2 FQNEAQ. This CDR3 region has 12 residues. V lost 1 base, J lost 7 bases, and 5 bases lay in between. CDR3 protein: CASSLVLQPQHF. In nucleotides, the CDR3 is TGTGCCAGCAGCTTAGTTCTACAGCCCCAGCATTTT.

At least ten counts were recorded for this clonotype. The chain is built from TRBV12-3 or TRBV12-4 and TRBJ2-7; TRBD2 aligns across 9 bases. V trimming: 6 bases; J trimming: 1 base; junction bases outside the gene matches: 10. The CDR3 is 16 residues long. CDR3 DNA sequence: TGTGCCAGCAGCCTTAGGGGAGCGGGAGGTTCCTACGAGCAGTACTTC. Amino acids: CASSLRGAGGSYEQYF.

This chain connects TRBV20-1 to TRBJ2-7; D perhaps matches TRBD1 (5 bases). Per germline, CDR1 DFQATT and CDR2 SNEGSKA (reference sequence). CDR3 size: 13 residues. V was shortened by 5 bases and J by 2 bases, with 13 bases between the two germline ends. CDR3 coding DNA: TGCAGTGCTCCTGGGAAGGGGACCTACGAGCAGTACTTC. As protein: CSAPGKGTYEQYF.